This T cell receptor (beta chain) was sequenced in a study of blood T cell repertoires in COVID-19. Assay used: immunoSEQ multiplex PCR; TCRdb lists only in-frame clones, some missing. This sample carries approximately 240,000 clones, just over 90% of them seen once, and the ten largest clones take approximately 2%. This TCR was sampled from a woman under 30 who had recovered from COVID-19. Sequencing input: PBMCs or T cells enriched from blood (not recorded which).

The CDR3 DNA follows: TGTGCCAGTAGTTTCAGGGAAGGCACTGAAGCTTTCTTT. Translated, it gives CASSFREGTEAFF. The chain couples TRBV19 to TRBJ1-1; possible D gene TRBD1, 5 bases. Germline CDR1 and CDR2: LNHDA and SQIVND (reference sequence). Trimming left V 5 bases short and J 4 bases short, with 11 bases between. The CDR3 is made up of 13 amino acids.